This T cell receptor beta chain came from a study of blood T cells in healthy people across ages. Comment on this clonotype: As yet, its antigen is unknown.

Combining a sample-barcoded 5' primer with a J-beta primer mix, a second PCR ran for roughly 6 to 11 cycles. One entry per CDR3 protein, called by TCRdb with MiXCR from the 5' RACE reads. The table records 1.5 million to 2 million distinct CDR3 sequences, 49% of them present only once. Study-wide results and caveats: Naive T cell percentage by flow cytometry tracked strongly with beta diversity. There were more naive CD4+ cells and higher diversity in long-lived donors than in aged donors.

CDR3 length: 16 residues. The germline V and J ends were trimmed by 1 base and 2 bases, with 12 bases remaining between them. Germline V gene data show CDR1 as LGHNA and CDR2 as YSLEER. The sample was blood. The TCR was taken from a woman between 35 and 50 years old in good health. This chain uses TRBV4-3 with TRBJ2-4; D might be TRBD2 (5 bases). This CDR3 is CASSQVSPGTKNIQYF. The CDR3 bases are TGCGCCAGCAGCCAAGTTAGCCCGGGGACCAAAAACATTCAGTACTTC.